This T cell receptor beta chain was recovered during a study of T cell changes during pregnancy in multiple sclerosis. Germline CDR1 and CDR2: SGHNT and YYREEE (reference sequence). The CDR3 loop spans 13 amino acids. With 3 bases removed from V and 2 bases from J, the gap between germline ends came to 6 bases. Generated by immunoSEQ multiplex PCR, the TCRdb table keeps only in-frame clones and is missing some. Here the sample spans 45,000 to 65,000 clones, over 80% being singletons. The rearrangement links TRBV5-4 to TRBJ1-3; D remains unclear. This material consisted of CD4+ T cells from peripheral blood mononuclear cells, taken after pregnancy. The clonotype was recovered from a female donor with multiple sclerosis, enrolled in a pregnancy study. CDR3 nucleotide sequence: TGTGCCAGCAGCTCGGGTCCTGGAAACACCATATATTTT. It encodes CASSSGPGNTIYF.